These T cell receptor beta chains were read from a single sample in a study of blood T cell repertoires in COVID-19. Data came from immunoSEQ multiplex PCR; TCRdb stores just in-frame clones and leaves some out. The sample lists tens of thousands of clones, roughly 85% occurring once. The sequenced sample was peripheral blood. The origin of the receptors is a man aged 55 to 70 with acute or convalescent COVID-19. CDR3s include the opening cysteine and the closing phenylalanine or tryptophan. Fields, in order: J gene, CDR3 length, clone size, V gene, D gene, CDR3 DNA, CDR3 protein. The D gene is left open where the match is weak. Size is omitted from some rows. Given values are once, few, many or a class for expanded clones.

j_call: TRBJ2-7
cdr3_length: 14
clone_size: .
v_call: TRBV5-1
d_call: TRBD2
cdr3_nt: TGCGCCAGCAGTTGGACTAGGAGCTCCTACGAGCAGTACTTC
cdr3_aa: CASSWTRSSYEQYF

j_call: TRBJ2-1
cdr3_length: 12
clone_size: .
v_call: TRBV13
d_call: .
cdr3_nt: TGTGCCAGCAGCTTACAATACAATGAGCAGTTCTTC
cdr3_aa: CASSLQYNEQFF

j_call: TRBJ2-7
cdr3_length: 12
clone_size: .
v_call: TRBV29-1
d_call: .
cdr3_nt: TGCAGCGTTCCGGGACTGGCCTACGAGCAGTACTTC
cdr3_aa: CSVPGLAYEQYF

j_call: TRBJ1-2
cdr3_length: 12
clone_size: few
v_call: TRBV2
d_call: .
cdr3_nt: TGTGCCAGCAGCGACCGACAGTATGGCTACACCTTC
cdr3_aa: CASSDRQYGYTF

j_call: TRBJ2-7
cdr3_length: 14
clone_size: .
v_call: TRBV7-2
d_call: TRBD1
cdr3_nt: TGTGCCAGCAGCTCAAACAGGGGATCCTACGAGCAGTACTTC
cdr3_aa: CASSSNRGSYEQYF

j_call: TRBJ1-2
cdr3_length: 15
clone_size: .
v_call: TRBV5-4
d_call: .
cdr3_nt: TGTGCCAGCAGCTTGGCGGCAGGGATAAACTATGGCTACACCTTC
cdr3_aa: CASSLAAGINYGYTF

j_call: TRBJ2-2
cdr3_length: 18
clone_size: .
v_call: TRBV7-2
d_call: TRBD2
cdr3_nt: TGTGCCAGCAGCTCGATCCTTAGCGGGAGTTCGAACACCGGGGAGCTGTTTTTT
cdr3_aa: CASSSILSGSSNTGELFF

j_call: TRBJ2-2
cdr3_length: 14
clone_size: .
v_call: TRBV28
d_call: TRBD1
cdr3_nt: TGTGCCAGCAGTGAGGACAGGCGGGTAGGGGAGCTGTTTTTT
cdr3_aa: CASSEDRRVGELFF

j_call: TRBJ1-2
cdr3_length: 13
clone_size: .
v_call: TRBV5-1
d_call: .
cdr3_nt: TGCGCCAGCAGCCCAGATTTTAACTATGGCTACACCTTC
cdr3_aa: CASSPDFNYGYTF

j_call: TRBJ1-1
cdr3_length: 13
clone_size: few
v_call: TRBV23-1
d_call: TRBD1
cdr3_nt: TGCGCCAGCAGTCAGGAGGGGGCTGCTGAAGCTTTCTTT
cdr3_aa: CASSQEGAAEAFF

j_call: TRBJ2-3
cdr3_length: 14
clone_size: .
v_call: TRBV7-6
d_call: .
cdr3_nt: TGTGCCAGCAGCTTAGCGGGGGCGGGAGATACGCAGTATTTT
cdr3_aa: CASSLAGAGDTQYF

j_call: TRBJ2-4
cdr3_length: 12
clone_size: .
v_call: TRBV30
d_call: TRBD1
cdr3_nt: TGTGCCTGGCAAGACAGGGGGAACATTCAGTACTTC
cdr3_aa: CAWQDRGNIQYF

j_call: TRBJ2-3
cdr3_length: 13
clone_size: .
v_call: TRBV6-5
d_call: TRBD1
cdr3_nt: TGTGCCAGCAGGACGGACAGGGTAGATACGCAGTATTTT
cdr3_aa: CASRTDRVDTQYF

j_call: TRBJ1-2
cdr3_length: 13
clone_size: .
v_call: TRBV10-2
d_call: TRBD1
cdr3_nt: TGCGCCAGCAGTGAGAGAGGGGGCTGGGGCTACACCTTC
cdr3_aa: CASSERGGWGYTF

j_call: TRBJ2-7
cdr3_length: 14
clone_size: .
v_call: TRBV7-2
d_call: TRBD1
cdr3_nt: TGTGCCAGCAGCCCCGACAGGGCCTTGTACGAGCAGTACTTC
cdr3_aa: CASSPDRALYEQYF

j_call: TRBJ1-1
cdr3_length: 13
clone_size: .
v_call: TRBV7-2
d_call: .
cdr3_nt: TGTGCCAGCAGCTCACGAGGGGGCACTGAAGCTTTCTTT
cdr3_aa: CASSSRGGTEAFF

j_call: TRBJ2-7
cdr3_length: 16
clone_size: .
v_call: TRBV7-2
d_call: .
cdr3_nt: TGTGCCAGCACCTATCCTAGACGTAATTCCTCCTACGAGCAGTACTTC
cdr3_aa: CASTYPRRNSSYEQYF

j_call: TRBJ2-2
cdr3_length: 16
clone_size: .
v_call: TRBV15
d_call: TRBD2
cdr3_nt: TGTGCCACCAGGGCGAGGACTAGCGGACGCACCGGGGAGCTGTTTTTT
cdr3_aa: CATRARTSGRTGELFF

j_call: TRBJ2-1
cdr3_length: 14
clone_size: .
v_call: TRBV5-1
d_call: .
cdr3_nt: TGCGCCAGCAGCCCCTGGACTCCGGGCAATGAGCAGTTCTTC
cdr3_aa: CASSPWTPGNEQFF

j_call: TRBJ1-6
cdr3_length: 13
clone_size: .
v_call: TRBV2
d_call: .
cdr3_nt: TGTGCCAGGGGACTGGAGAGGGATTCACCCCTCCACTTT
cdr3_aa: CARGLERDSPLHF

j_call: TRBJ2-1
cdr3_length: 14
clone_size: .
v_call: TRBV29-1
d_call: .
cdr3_nt: TGCAGCGTTGAGGCAGGGCATTCCTACAATGAGCAGTTCTTC
cdr3_aa: CSVEAGHSYNEQFF

j_call: TRBJ1-1
cdr3_length: 14
clone_size: .
v_call: TRBV9
d_call: .
cdr3_nt: TGTGCCAGCAGCGAAGGACAGCCGAACACTGAAGCTTTCTTT
cdr3_aa: CASSEGQPNTEAFF

j_call: TRBJ2-3
cdr3_length: 15
clone_size: .
v_call: TRBV5-1
d_call: TRBD2
cdr3_nt: TGCGCCAGCAACGCACTAGCGGGAGAAACAGATACGCAGTATTTT
cdr3_aa: CASNALAGETDTQYF

j_call: TRBJ1-1
cdr3_length: 18
clone_size: .
v_call: TRBV7-2
d_call: TRBD1
cdr3_nt: TGTGCCAGCGCCGCCCGGGGGCAGGGGGTGAGATTAAACACTGAAGCTTTCTTT
cdr3_aa: CASAARGQGVRLNTEAFF

j_call: TRBJ1-5
cdr3_length: 14
clone_size: .
v_call: TRBV5-8
d_call: TRBD1
cdr3_nt: TGTGCCAGCAGCTTGGACCAGGGGGACGAGCCCCAGCATTTT
cdr3_aa: CASSLDQGDEPQHF

j_call: TRBJ2-1
cdr3_length: 9
clone_size: few
v_call: TRBV23-1
d_call: .
cdr3_nt: TGCGCCAGCAGCCTCGAGCAGTTCTTC
cdr3_aa: CASSLEQFF

j_call: TRBJ2-5
cdr3_length: 13
clone_size: .
v_call: TRBV7-3
d_call: TRBD1
cdr3_nt: TGTGCCAGCAGCACCGGGACAGTGGCGACCCAGTACTTC
cdr3_aa: CASSTGTVATQYF

j_call: TRBJ2-2
cdr3_length: 15
clone_size: .
v_call: TRBV7-3
d_call: .
cdr3_nt: TGTGCCAGCAGCTTAATTGCTAGCGTCTCCGGGGAGCTGTTTTTT
cdr3_aa: CASSLIASVSGELFF

j_call: TRBJ1-1
cdr3_length: 15
clone_size: .
v_call: TRBV6-5
d_call: TRBD1
cdr3_nt: TGTGCCAGCAGTTACTCACAGGGGGTAGGGACTGAAGCTTTCTTT
cdr3_aa: CASSYSQGVGTEAFF

j_call: TRBJ2-5
cdr3_length: 15
clone_size: .
v_call: TRBV18
d_call: .
cdr3_nt: TGTGCCAGCTCACCAAGCGACAGAAACCAAGAGACCCAGTACTTC
cdr3_aa: CASSPSDRNQETQYF

j_call: TRBJ1-5
cdr3_length: 14
clone_size: few
v_call: TRBV24-1
d_call: .
cdr3_nt: TGTGCCACCAGTGACCCCGGACAGAATCAGCCCCAGCATTTT
cdr3_aa: CATSDPGQNQPQHF

j_call: TRBJ1-5
cdr3_length: 15
clone_size: .
v_call: TRBV28
d_call: .
cdr3_nt: TGTGCCAGCATCGACCTCTCAGGCAGCAATCAGCCCCAGCATTTT
cdr3_aa: CASIDLSGSNQPQHF

j_call: TRBJ1-1
cdr3_length: 15
clone_size: .
v_call: TRBV18
d_call: TRBD1
cdr3_nt: TGTGCCAGCTCTTCCCAGACAGGGTATAACACTGAAGCTTTCTTT
cdr3_aa: CASSSQTGYNTEAFF

j_call: TRBJ2-7
cdr3_length: 13
clone_size: .
v_call: TRBV27
d_call: .
cdr3_nt: TGTGCCAGCAGTTTAGGTTGGGGGCGTGAGCAGTACTTC
cdr3_aa: CASSLGWGREQYF

j_call: TRBJ2-3
cdr3_length: 14
clone_size: .
v_call: TRBV7-2
d_call: TRBD1
cdr3_nt: TGTGCCAGCAGCTTGGACAGGGGAGCAGATACGCAGTATTTT
cdr3_aa: CASSLDRGADTQYF

j_call: TRBJ2-1
cdr3_length: 14
clone_size: .
v_call: TRBV30
d_call: TRBD2
cdr3_nt: TGTGCCTGGAGTAAACGGGAGGGCCGCAATGAGCAGTTCTTC
cdr3_aa: CAWSKREGRNEQFF

j_call: TRBJ1-2
cdr3_length: 15
clone_size: .
v_call: TRBV3-1/TRBV3-2
d_call: .
cdr3_nt: TGTGCCAGCAGCCAAGAATGGGAAGGGAGATCCGGCTACACCTTC
cdr3_aa: CASSQEWEGRSGYTF

j_call: TRBJ2-1
cdr3_length: 15
clone_size: .
v_call: TRBV9
d_call: .
cdr3_nt: TGTGCCAGCAGCGTCAGGGCCCAAGGGGACAATGAGCAGTTCTTC
cdr3_aa: CASSVRAQGDNEQFF

j_call: TRBJ2-4
cdr3_length: 17
clone_size: .
v_call: TRBV24-1
d_call: TRBD1
cdr3_nt: TGTGCCACCAGGGGGGACAGGCTTTTCCTAGCCAAAAACATTCAGTACTTC
cdr3_aa: CATRGDRLFLAKNIQYF

j_call: TRBJ2-1
cdr3_length: 14
clone_size: .
v_call: TRBV7-8
d_call: TRBD1
cdr3_nt: TGTGCCAGCAGCTTACAGGGGGCGCACAATGAGCAGTTCTTC
cdr3_aa: CASSLQGAHNEQFF

j_call: TRBJ2-5
cdr3_length: 16
clone_size: once
v_call: TRBV29-1
d_call: TRBD2
cdr3_nt: TGCAGCGTTGAAGATCCCTTAGCGGGCGGTCCCAGGGCCCAGTACTTC
cdr3_aa: CSVEDPLAGGPRAQYF

j_call: TRBJ2-1
cdr3_length: 16
clone_size: .
v_call: TRBV28
d_call: TRBD2
cdr3_nt: TGTGCCAGCAGTGAGACTAGCGGGAGTTTCGGGGGTGAGCAGTTCTTC
cdr3_aa: CASSETSGSFGGEQFF

j_call: TRBJ2-1
cdr3_length: 16
clone_size: .
v_call: TRBV11-3
d_call: TRBD1
cdr3_nt: TGTGCCAGCAGCCCATCGCAGGGGGCTATAGACGATGAGCAGTTCTTC
cdr3_aa: CASSPSQGAIDDEQFF

j_call: TRBJ1-4
cdr3_length: 11
clone_size: once
v_call: TRBV28
d_call: .
cdr3_nt: TGTGCCAGCAGTTTCGCCGGGAGGCTGTTTTTT
cdr3_aa: CASSFAGRLFF

j_call: TRBJ2-7
cdr3_length: 12
clone_size: .
v_call: TRBV3-1/TRBV3-2
d_call: .
cdr3_nt: TGTGCCAGCAGCCGGGGACTCTGGGAGCAGTACTTC
cdr3_aa: CASSRGLWEQYF